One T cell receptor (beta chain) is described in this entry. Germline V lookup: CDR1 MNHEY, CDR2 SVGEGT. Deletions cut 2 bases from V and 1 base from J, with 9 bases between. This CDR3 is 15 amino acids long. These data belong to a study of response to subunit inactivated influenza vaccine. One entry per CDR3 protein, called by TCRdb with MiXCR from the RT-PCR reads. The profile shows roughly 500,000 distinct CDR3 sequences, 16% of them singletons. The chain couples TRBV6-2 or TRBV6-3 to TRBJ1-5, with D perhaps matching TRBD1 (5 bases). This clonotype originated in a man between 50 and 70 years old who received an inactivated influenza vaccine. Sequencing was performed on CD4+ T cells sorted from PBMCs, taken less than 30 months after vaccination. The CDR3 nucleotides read TGTGCCAGCAGTTACGATCGGGACAGCAATCAGCCCCAGCATTTT. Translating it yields CASSYDRDSNQPQHF.